This T cell receptor beta chain is drawn from a study of cytomegalovirus exposure and HLA in healthy donors. Study-wide points: According to the study, 160 or so TCR beta chains were cytomegalovirus-associated. Reports credit the classifier with highly specific, highly sensitive diagnosis of cytomegalovirus status. CMV serostatus was the sole immune exposure information available.

Amplification used 60 Vbeta primers and 13 Jbeta primers. Assay: immunoSEQ multiplex PCR; the TCRdb copy retains only in-frame clones and omits some. The sample has over 70,000 clones; approximately 69% are singletons. A remark on this clone: Its antigen is still unknown.

The V gene's germline CDR1 is MNHEY and CDR2 SVGAGI. The V end lost 5 bases, the J end lost 3 bases, and 14 bases lay between the germline ends. This CDR3 spans 14 amino acids. The chain carries TRBV6-5 and TRBJ2-7, with unresolved D. This TCR was recovered from a man aged 25-45 years in good health and CMV-seropositive. The source material was PBMCs. CDR3 amino acids: CASSRLNPNYEQYF. DNA for the CDR3: TGTGCCAGCAGTCGCCTAAATCCTAACTACGAGCAGTACTTC.